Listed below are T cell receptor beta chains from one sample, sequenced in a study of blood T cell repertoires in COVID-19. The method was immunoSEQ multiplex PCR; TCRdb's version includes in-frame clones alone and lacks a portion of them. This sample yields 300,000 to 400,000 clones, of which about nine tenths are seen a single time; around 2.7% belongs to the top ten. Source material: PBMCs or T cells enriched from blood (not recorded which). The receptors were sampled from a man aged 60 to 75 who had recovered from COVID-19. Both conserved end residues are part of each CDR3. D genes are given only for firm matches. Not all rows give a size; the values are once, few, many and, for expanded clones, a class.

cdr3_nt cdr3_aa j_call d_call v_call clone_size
TGTGCCAGCAGTTTATTAGGGACAGGGGAGGTCGAGCAGTACTTC CASSLLGTGEVEQYF TRBJ2-7 TRBD1 TRBV28 NA
TGTGCCAGCAGCCCGACACCCTCAAGCGGGAGGGGAGAGACCCAGTACTTC CASSPTPSSGRGETQYF TRBJ2-5 TRBD2 TRBV7-6 NA
TGCGCCAGCAGCCAGTGGGGGTCCGGACAGGGCGGCAATTCACCCCTCCACTTT CASSQWGSGQGGNSPLHF TRBJ1-6 TRBD1 TRBV4-1 NA
TGTGCCAGCAGCCAAGAGGGTCTAGCGGGCTACAATGAGCAGTTCTTC CASSQEGLAGYNEQFF TRBJ2-1 TRBD2 TRBV3-1/TRBV3-2 NA
TGCGCCAGCAGCCAAAACTTAAATAGCAATCAGCCCCAGCATTTT CASSQNLNSNQPQHF TRBJ1-5 NA TRBV4-3 NA
TGTGCCAGCAGCCCTTACCCTCCAGCGGGACAGGGGACGCAAGAGACCCAGTACTTC CASSPYPPAGQGTQETQYF TRBJ2-5 TRBD1 TRBV7-6 few
TGTGCCAGCAGCTTAGTTAATAATGAGCAGTTCTTC CASSLVNNEQFF TRBJ2-1 NA TRBV7-9 NA
TGTGCCAGCGCCCAGGGGGGAGGAGGGGGCGTCAATTCACCCCTCCACTTT CASAQGGGGGVNSPLHF TRBJ1-6 TRBD1 TRBV5-4 NA
TGTGCCAGCAGCTTAGGTGGGACAGGGACAAATAAGCAGCCCCAGCATTTT CASSLGGTGTNKQPQHF TRBJ1-5 TRBD1 TRBV7-9 NA
TGTGCCAGCAGCTTAGGGATGCAGGGCTCCATATATTTT CASSLGMQGSIYF TRBJ1-3 NA TRBV7-2 NA
TGTGCCAGCAGTAGACTCGGGGGATCCTACAATGAGCAGTTCTTC CASSRLGGSYNEQFF TRBJ2-1 NA TRBV2 NA
TGTGCCACCAGCAGAGATATTAGTACGCAGTATTTT CATSRDISTQYF TRBJ2-3 NA TRBV15 NA
TGTGCCAGCAGCCCAACAGGGGTCAATCAGCCCCAGCATTTT CASSPTGVNQPQHF TRBJ1-5 TRBD1 TRBV6-5 NA
TGTGCCAGCAGGCCGGGGGGGAGTGAGCAGTTCTTC CASRPGGSEQFF TRBJ2-1 TRBD2 TRBV6-5 NA
TGTGCCAGCAGCTGGGGACAGGGTGAGGCTTCACCCCTCCACTTT CASSWGQGEASPLHF TRBJ1-6 TRBD1 TRBV5-4 NA
TGCGCCAGCAGCTTGGGGCAGGGGGCTTTCGAGCAGTACTTC CASSLGQGAFEQYF TRBJ2-7 TRBD1 TRBV5-1 NA
TGTGCCAGCAGTTACGCGGTGACCTACGAGCAGTACTTC CASSYAVTYEQYF TRBJ2-7 NA TRBV6-5 NA
TGTGCCAGCAGTGTAATGGGGAGGTACTCGACGAGCTCCTACAATGAGCAGTTCTTC CASSVMGRYSTSSYNEQFF TRBJ2-1 NA TRBV2 NA
TGTGCCAGCAGCTTGGGGACAGTCTATGGCTACACCTTC CASSLGTVYGYTF TRBJ1-2 TRBD1 TRBV7-9 NA
TGTGCCAGCAGTGAAGAGGGGGTAGCCTCTGGGGCCAACGTCCTGACTTTC CASSEEGVASGANVLTF TRBJ2-6 NA TRBV2 NA
TGTGCCAGTACCCTACAGGTGACTTCTGGAAACACCATATATTTT CASTLQVTSGNTIYF TRBJ1-3 NA TRBV7-2 NA
TGTGCCAGCAGTCCACCCCCCAGGGTTTTGGATGAAAAACTGTTTTTT CASSPPPRVLDEKLFF TRBJ1-4 NA TRBV28 NA
TGTGCCAGCAGTTACTCCGGCTTCCGGAGGGAGACCCAGTACTTC CASSYSGFRRETQYF TRBJ2-5 NA TRBV6-2/TRBV6-3 NA
TGTGCCAGCTCACAATCAACGGGAGTGGCTAATGAAAAACTGTTTTTT CASSQSTGVANEKLFF TRBJ1-4 NA TRBV18 NA
TGTGCCAGCAGCGTAGTGGGACAGGGGTACAATGAGCAGTTCTTC CASSVVGQGYNEQFF TRBJ2-1 TRBD1 TRBV9 once
TGTGCCAGTAGTGTTGGACAGGCAAACAATGAAAAACTGTTTTTT CASSVGQANNEKLFF TRBJ1-4 TRBD1 TRBV19 NA
TGTGCCAGCAGTACGGGAAGCGGCTACACCTTC CASSTGSGYTF TRBJ1-2 NA TRBV6-5 NA
TGTGCCAGCAGCTTTCGGACAGGAGGCGTTTCACCCCTCCACTTT CASSFRTGGVSPLHF TRBJ1-6 NA TRBV21-1 NA